This T cell receptor (beta chain) was documented in a study of T cell responses to AZD1222 COVID-19 vaccine. This clone showed up many times. CDR1 is LGHDT and CDR2 is YNNKEL in the germline V gene (reference sequence). Trimming shortened V by 4 bases and J by 4 bases, and 13 bases separated the two germline ends. The CDR3 spans 14 residues. The repertoire was sequenced with immunoSEQ multiplex PCR; TCRdb's copy has only in-frame clones and lacks some. The top ten hold about 20% of the sample, which has 90,000 to 120,000 clones, around nine tenths seen once. The chain combines TRBV3-1 (or the pseudogene TRBV3-2) with TRBJ1-2; D remains ambiguous. This clonotype originated in an adult in good health. The sample was peripheral blood, taken on day 0 of AZD1222 vaccination. In DNA form, the CDR3 reads TGTGCCAGCAGCCCCCCCGGGGAGAGCTATGGCTACACCTTC. It encodes CASSPPGESYGYTF.